Below, one T cell receptor beta chain is given with its context. This sample was taken from a study of T-cell memory formation after mild COVID-19. Germline values: CDR1 MNHNY, CDR2 SVGAGI (reference sequence). The CDR3 sequence is 13 residues long. V was trimmed by 7 bases and J by 2 bases, leaving 12 bases between them. UMIs and sample barcodes were carried by the TCR alpha and TCR beta cDNA libraries that 5'RACE produced using constant-segment primers. TCRdb reprocessed the 5' RACE reads with MiXCR, giving one entry per CDR3 protein. The table has 400,000 or so distinct CDR3 sequences, roughly 21% seen once; the top ten hold around 13%.

Sequencing was carried out using PBMCs or a T cell subset sorted from them (not recorded which). V and J are TRBV6-6 and TRBJ2-7; no firm D call. This sequence was found in an adult woman who had mild COVID-19 (a few samples of this study predate the infection). Cell type and time point are not known. The DNA for the CDR3 is TGTGCCAGCATCACGGACCCAGCCTACGAGCAGTACTTC. This sequence encodes CASITDPAYEQYF.